This record covers a single T cell receptor beta chain. Its antigen is undetermined. This specimen comes from a study of T-cell memory formation after mild COVID-19. Looking at the study overall: In these data, TCR clusters were largely donor specific. Study-wide results and caveats: Clones contracting over day 15 to 85 were CD4/CD8 balanced, with later expanders leaning CD4+. The main location of contracting CD4+ clones was CM and EM, and that of contracting CD8+ clones was EMRA.

The V end was cut by 0 bases, the J end by 1 base, with 12 bases between. Germline assignment: CDR1 LGHNA and CDR2 YSLEER. There are 16 residues in the CDR3. With constant-segment primers, 5'RACE yielded cDNA libraries of TCR alpha and TCR beta that carried sample barcodes and UMIs. MiXCR was run by TCRdb on the 5' RACE reads, yielding one entry per CDR3 protein. The repertoire holds over 95,000 distinct CDR3 sequences, about 20% seen once, with about 38% in the top ten. The V gene is TRBV4-3, the J gene TRBJ2-5, with D perhaps matching TRBD1 (6 bases). The source material was PBMCs or a T cell subset sorted from them (not recorded which). This clonotype originated in a man aged 18 to 30 who had mild COVID-19 (a few samples of this study predate the infection). Cell type and time point are not known. CDR3 bases: TGCGCCAGCAGCCAAGAACTACAGGGCACCCAAGAGACCCAGTACTTC. Amino acid sequence: CASSQELQGTQETQYF.